The TCR beta chain described here comes from a study of technical replicates of blood from a few donors (dated by TCRdb to 2015 to 2018). Concerning this clone itself: Its antigen is still unknown. Base quality data are lacking; no much larger clone is found one base away.

The CDR1 and CDR2 encoded by the germline V gene are LGHNA and YNFKEQ. Trimming costs V 2 bases and J 1 base, and their ends lie 5 bases apart. Counted from cysteine to phenylalanine, this CDR3 has 13 amino acids. Left in the record is the CDR3 DNA by itself, 39 bases read in frame from the first base. Library prep was done by the immunoSEQ multiplex PCR assay. What TCRdb holds here is the immuneACCESS table cut down to in-frame rearrangements. Part of the clones is not present; checked against another copy, under half of the missing clones reflect an unresolved V gene, and the others are unexplained. The sample profile shows 50,000 to 70,000 clones; approximately 86% of them were found once. The ten largest clones take up 5.1% of the sample.

The TCR originated in a human donor in good health. Some clones in this sample may be carry-over from other donors' samples. Input material: PBMCs. The sequence links TRBV4-2 to TRBJ2-5; confidence is insufficient to name the D gene. The DNA is TGTGCCAGCAGCCAACGCGGCCAAGAGACCCAGTACTTC. Its amino acids are CASSQRGQETQYF.